The 30 T cell receptor beta chains reported below all come from one sample, sequenced in a study of T cell clonality in common variable immunodeficiency. TCRdb's table, derived via immunoSEQ multiplex PCR, lists solely in-frame clones and lacks some. The sample contains 52,000 or so clones, none of them singletons. Sequenced sample: peripheral blood mononuclear cells. These receptors all stem from a person between 18 and 69 years old in good health.

About this clone: The read ends 3 residues early relative to the CDR3; the germline J gene fills the gap. This sequence joins TRBV30 and TRBJ2-4; D gene ambiguous. The germline V gene has CDR1 GTSNPN and CDR2 SVGIG (reference sequence). The CDR3 runs 14 residues. The CDR3 is CAWRKVVANYGQYF. The sequenced part of the CDR3 DNA is TGTGCCTGGAGAAAAGTCGTAGCTAACTATGGT.

This clone was recorded at least ten times. The CDR3 end lies 3 residues beyond the end of the read and is filled in from the germline J gene. The chain links TRBV10-3 to TRBJ1-4; maybe TRBD1 (6 bases). Germline V lookup: CDR1 ENHRY, CDR2 SYGVKD. The CDR3 is 13 residues long. The covered CDR3 bases are TGTGCCATCAGTTCTTTACAGGGTTCACCA. The encoded protein is CAISSLQGSP. The CDR3, in full, reads CAISSLQGSPLFF.

This clone was seen many times. The read ends 3 residues early relative to the CDR3; the germline J gene fills the gap. V and J are TRBV5-1 and TRBJ2-1; TRBD2 aligns across 12 bases. The CDR3 covers 17 residues. V was clipped by 0 bases and J by 0 bases; unmatched bases: 1. Germline V CDR1 and CDR2: SGHRS, YFSETQ. The DNA read from the CDR3 is TGCGCCAGCAGCTTGGGACTAGCGGGGGACTCCTACAATGAG. It codes for CASSLGLAGDSYNE. The entire CDR3 sequence reads CASSLGLAGDSYNEQFF.

This clone was observed a few times. The read ends 3 residues early relative to the CDR3; the germline J gene fills the gap. The chain joins TRBV7-2 to TRBJ2-2; TRBD1 matches 7 bases. The CDR3 extends over 17 amino acids. CDR1 SGHTA and CDR2 FQGNSA come from the germline V gene. The CDR3: CASRLARGDRVSEKLFF. CDR3 bases read: TGTGCAAGTCGCTTAGCCCGAGGCGACAGGGTGAGTGAAAAG.

The table lists this clone with many counts. The read comes to an end 3 residues before the CDR3 does, leaving the germline J gene to fill in the end. The chain recombines TRBV29-1 with TRBJ2-3, with 8 positions matching TRBD2. Germline values: CDR1 SQVTM, CDR2 ANQGSEA. This CDR3 has 13 residues. This CDR3 reads CSVVPRGGETQYF. CDR3 bases read: TGCAGCGTTGTCCCCCGGGGGGGAGAGACG.

This clone was picked up many times. The read finishes 3 residues shy of the CDR3 end, and the germline J gene is used to complete it. The chain is built from TRBV5-5 and TRBJ2-2; 9 bases align to TRBD1. The CDR3 loop spans 15 amino acids. Germline V lookup: CDR1 SGHKS, CDR2 YYEKEE (reference sequence). CDR3 bases read: TGTGCCAGCAGCCCCGGGACAGGGTTTCGGGAAAAG. This gives the protein CASSPGTGFREK. The entire CDR3 reads CASSPGTGFREKLFF.

This clone showed up many times. Read coverage stops 3 residues before the CDR3 terminus; the germline J gene supplies the remainder. This chain links TRBV10-3 with TRBJ2-2, with 8 bases that match TRBD1. CDR1 and CDR2 from the germline V gene are ENHRY and SYGVKD. CDR3 length: 14 residues. Trimming took 11 bases from V and 4 from J; bases not matched to a gene: 9. The CDR3 is CAAQGARGTGELFF. The CDR3 DNA, read in part, is TGTGCCGCCCAGGGGGCTAGGGGCACCGGGGAG.

This clone was recorded at least ten times. The CDR3 extends 3 residues past the end of the read, so its final part is completed from the germline J gene. The V and J genes are TRBV7-9 and TRBJ2-5; 12 bases are a match to TRBD2. Germline CDR1 and CDR2: SEHNR and FQNEAQ (reference sequence). V shed 3 bases and J 4 bases; nucleotides not matched to a gene: 0. This CDR3 spans 14 amino acids. This chain's CDR3 is CASSLGLAGETQYF. Partial CDR3 DNA: TGTGCCAGCAGCTTGGGACTAGCGGGAGAGACC.

There are many counts of this clone. The CDR3 is cut off 3 residues early in the read; its end comes from the germline J gene. Other nucleotide sequences from this sample produce the same CDR3. The V call is TRBV7-9, the J call TRBJ1-1; TRBD1 matches 9 bases. Trimming cost V 5 bases and J 4 bases; bases outside gene matches: 2. Per germline, CDR1 SEHNR and CDR2 FQNEAQ (reference sequence). The CDR3 contains 13 residues. The CDR3 sequence: CASSPTGGTEAFF. Incomplete CDR3 DNA: TGTGCCAGCAGCCCGACAGGGGGCACTGAA.

This clone was seen ten or more times. Coverage ceases 3 residues before the CDR3 finishes, and the germline J gene fills in the end. V usage is TRBV4-1 and J usage is TRBJ2-7, with 9 bases aligning to TRBD1. With V trimmed by 4 bases and J by 1 base, 11 bases remained unmatched. The CDR3 totals 17 residues. Germline-derived CDR1 and CDR2 are MGHRA and YSYEKL. Incomplete CDR3 DNA: TGCGCCAGCAGCCTCGTTCACTCGGGACAGGGATCCTACGAG. This sequence encodes CASSLVHSGQGSYE. The whole CDR3 protein is CASSLVHSGQGSYEQYF.

Ten or more counts support this clone. The read is 3 residues too short to cover the CDR3 end, so that end is filled in from the germline J gene. The V call is TRBV10-3, the J call TRBJ1-3; D gene ambiguous. The germline CDR1 and CDR2 sequences are ENHRY and SYGVKD. The CDR3 length is 14 residues. V gave up 6 bases and J gave up 4 bases, with 13 bases separating them. CDR3 DNA, as far as it was read: TGTGCCATCAGGGACGGGGAAGGCGGAAACACC. It codes for CAIRDGEGGNT. The whole CDR3 region reads CAIRDGEGGNTIYF.

This clone was seen repeatedly, ten times or more. From the germline J gene comes the end of the CDR3, since the read stops 3 residues before it. The chain joins TRBV5-1 to TRBJ1-1; D gene uncertain. Germline V lookup: CDR1 SGHRS, CDR2 YFSETQ. Trimming left V 0 bases short and J 2 bases short, with 14 bases between. The CDR3 spans 16 residues. The sequenced CDR3 bases are TGCGCCAGCAGCTTGGGTGAGACAACCCCTAACACTGAA. This encodes CASSLGETTPNTE. The complete CDR3 reads CASSLGETTPNTEAFF. Variable domain in full (rest from reference TRBV5-1 and TRBJ1-1): KAGVTQTPRYLIKTRGQQVTLSCSPISGHRSVSWYQQTPGQGLQFLFEYFSETQRNKGNFPGRFSGRQFSNSRSEMNVSTLELGDSALYLCASSLGETTPNTEAFFGQGTRLTVV.

This clone was observed many times. The read gets to within 3 residues of the CDR3 end, and the germline J gene fills in the rest. This chain links TRBV20-1 with TRBJ2-5; D is perhaps TRBD1 (6 bases). The germline V and J ends were trimmed by 4 bases and 0 bases, with 12 bases remaining between them. CDR1 DFQATT and CDR2 SNEGSKA come from the germline V gene (reference sequence). The CDR3 loop spans 14 amino acids. The CDR3 DNA, read in part, is TGCAGTGCTAAACAGGGTTCGTACCAAGAGACC. It yields the protein CSAKQGSYQET. From start to end, the CDR3 is CSAKQGSYQETQYF.

A remark on this clone: A read error may explain this, as a much larger clone is one base away. With the read ending 3 residues before the CDR3 end, the germline J gene is used to fill in that end. The chain couples TRBV19 to TRBJ2-5; 10 bases fit TRBD2. Germline V lookup: CDR1 LNHDA, CDR2 SQIVND (reference sequence). The CDR3 extends over 16 amino acids. V was pared by 10 bases and J by 1 base, with 12 bases of the junction left unmatched. CDR3 DNA (partial): TGTGCCACTAACCCGGGTAGCGGGGGGTCCCAAGAGACC. Protein product: CATNPGSGGSQET. The complete CDR3 sequence is CATNPGSGGSQETQYF.

For this clone: The DNA ends 3 residues before the CDR3 does, and the rest of the CDR3 is filled in from the germline J gene. The rearrangement links TRBV19 to TRBJ1-2; perhaps TRBD1 as D (6 bases). This CDR3 has 13 residues. CDR1 LNHDA and CDR2 SQIVND come from the germline V gene (reference sequence). CDR3 DNA, as far as it was read: TGTGCCAGTAGTCGGGACAACTCCTACGAC. Translated: CASSRDNSYD. The entire CDR3 is CASSRDNSYDYTF.

This clone has at least ten counts. The sequence runs out 3 residues before the end of the CDR3; the remainder is reconstructed from the germline J gene. The V gene is TRBV7-2, the J gene TRBJ2-1, with D maybe TRBD2 (5 bases). Germline V gene data show CDR1 as SGHTA and CDR2 as FQGNSA. The V end was cut by 4 bases, the J end by 7 bases, with 11 bases between. CDR3 length equals 13 residues. The CDR3 bases that were read are TGTGCCAGCAGCTCCCGGACTGGAAATGAG. This translates into CASSSRTGNE. The full CDR3 sequence reads CASSSRTGNEQFF.

This clone was counted only a few times. The CDR3 end falls 3 residues outside the read, so it is completed with the germline J gene. This chain connects TRBV7-3 to TRBJ1-2; D gene ambiguous. The germline CDR1 and CDR2 sequences are SGHTA and FQGTGA. This CDR3 has 13 residues. The sequenced CDR3 bases are TGTGCCAGCAGCCAGGAGAGCTCCTACGAC. Translated: CASSQESSYD. The full CDR3 protein is CASSQESSYDYTF.

In its sample, this clone was seen many times. The read gets to within 3 residues of the CDR3 end, and the germline J gene fills in the rest. The V call is TRBV11-3, the J call TRBJ2-3; 10 nucleotides match TRBD2. This CDR3 has 14 residues. Trimming removed 6 bases from V and 5 bases from J; junction bases left unmatched: 5. From germline, CDR1 is SGHNT and CDR2 YENEEA. CDR3 DNA (partial): TGTGCCAGCAGTAGCGGGAGGAGTGTAGATACG. Translating gives CASSSGRSVDT. The whole CDR3 region reads CASSSGRSVDTQYF.

This clone has a count of ten or more. Sequencing ends 3 residues short of the CDR3 end; the germline J gene provides the rest. The rearrangement joins TRBV19 to TRBJ1-1, with TRBD1 identical over 7 bases. The CDR3 spans 13 residues. Germline V gives CDR1 LNHDA, CDR2 SQIVND (reference sequence). The trim removed 8 bases at V and 4 bases at J, leaving 7 bases unmatched. The CDR3 here is CASDNHRGTEAFF. CDR3 bases read: TGTGCCAGTGACAACCACAGGGGCACTGAA.

This clone was counted at least ten times. With the read ending 3 residues before the CDR3 end, the germline J gene is used to fill in that end. The chain joins TRBV7-9 to TRBJ1-4, with D possibly being TRBD1 (5 bases). The CDR3 extends over 14 amino acids. Germline V CDR1 and CDR2: SEHNR, FQNEAQ (reference sequence). CDR3 DNA (partial): TGTGCCAGCAGCTCAGACAGCGCTTCGGCGAAA. Translation gives CASSSDSASAK. The whole CDR3 is CASSSDSASAKLFF.

This clone was seen many times. The read finishes 3 residues shy of the CDR3 end, and the germline J gene is used to complete it. This chain connects TRBV20-1 to TRBJ2-2; TRBD2 agrees at 10 bases. Unmatched junction bases numbered 7, after V lost 0 bases and J lost 6 bases. The CDR3 loop spans 16 amino acids. CDR1 is DFQATT and CDR2 is SNEGSKA in the germline V gene (reference sequence). The covered CDR3 bases are TGCAGTGCTAGAGACGTGGGGACTAGCGTTTCCGGGGAG. It specifies CSARDVGTSVSGE. The whole CDR3 is CSARDVGTSVSGELFF.

There are many counts of this clone. Partial CDR3 DNA: TGTGCCAGCAGCTCACAAGAGACC. Its protein product is CASSSQET. The full CDR3 is CASSSQETQYF. The rearrangement uses TRBV11-2 and TRBJ2-5; no clear D. The read gets to within 3 residues of the CDR3 end, and the germline J gene fills in the rest. V lost 4 bases and J 2 bases, leaving 2 bases between the germline ends. The CDR3 contains 11 residues. Germline V gives CDR1 SGHAT, CDR2 FQNNGV.

This clone was picked up many times. The read falls 3 residues short of the CDR3 end, and the missing part is taken from the germline J gene. The chain couples TRBV19 to TRBJ2-7; D is ambiguous. The CDR3 length is 15 residues. Germline V gene lookup returns CDR1 LNHDA and CDR2 SQIVND (reference sequence). V was shortened by 7 bases and J by 1 base, with 17 bases between the two germline ends. The CDR3 sequence: CASKAQHGSSYEQYF. The DNA read from the CDR3 is TGTGCCAGTAAGGCCCAACACGGGTCGTCCTACGAG.

This clone was picked up many times. The read terminates 3 residues before the CDR3 end, so the remaining end is supplied by the germline J gene. The chain couples TRBV2 to TRBJ1-5, with D perhaps TRBD1 (5 bases). CDR3 length equals 15 residues. The V gene's germline CDR1 is SNHLY and CDR2 FYNNEI. V lost 4 bases and J lost 7, with 17 bases in between. The CDR3 spells CASSAPGGGRQPQHF. The covered CDR3 bases are TGTGCCAGCAGTGCTCCCGGGGGGGGGAGACAGCCC.

This clone was picked up a small number of times. This clone may be a read error of a much larger clone one base away. The read falls 3 residues short of the CDR3 end, and the missing part is taken from the germline J gene. This chain connects TRBV7-9 to TRBJ2-1, with 11 bases that match TRBD2. Germline V gene lookup returns CDR1 SEHNR and CDR2 FQNEAQ (reference sequence). This CDR3 comprises 15 residues. CDR3 protein: CAGSQGLAENNEQFF. CDR3 DNA (partial): TGTGCCGGCAGCCAGGGACTAGCGGAAAACAATGAG.

This clone was observed at least ten times. Coverage ceases 3 residues before the CDR3 finishes, and the germline J gene fills in the end. V gene TRBV30 combines with J gene TRBJ1-6; D is perhaps TRBD1 (6 bases). Germline V lookup: CDR1 GTSNPN, CDR2 SVGIG (reference sequence). The CDR3 extends over 13 amino acids. Trimming pared 0 bases from V and 9 bases from J, leaving 9 bases between. The sequenced part of the CDR3 DNA is TGTGCCTGGAGTGTACAGGGTAGTTCACCC. Its protein product is CAWSVQGSSP. The CDR3 reads in full as CAWSVQGSSPLHF.

This clone was counted many times. The observed sequence ends 3 residues before the CDR3 terminus, with the missing tail filled in from the germline J gene. The chain combines TRBV20-1 with TRBJ2-5, with D possibly matching TRBD2 (6 bases). CDR3 length: 13 amino acids. Germline values: CDR1 DFQATT, CDR2 SNEGSKA (reference sequence). V was shortened by 1 base and J by 7 bases, with 13 bases between the two germline ends. The part of the CDR3 DNA that was read is TGCAGTGCTAGAGTTCGACTAGAAGGGACC. Amino acid sequence: CSARVRLEGT. The complete CDR3 protein is CSARVRLEGTQYF.

This clone was observed many times. The read finishes 3 residues shy of the CDR3 end, and the germline J gene is used to complete it. The chain is built from TRBV30 and TRBJ2-2, with D unresolved. Germline values: CDR1 GTSNPN, CDR2 SVGIG (reference sequence). This CDR3 region has 13 residues. The V end was cut by 0 bases, the J end by 3 bases, with 5 bases between. The CDR3 is CAWSVLYTGELFF. CDR3 DNA (partial): TGTGCCTGGAGTGTACTGTACACCGGGGAG.

This clone was counted many times. The DNA read from the CDR3 is TGTGCCAGCAGCCCGAGCTCAGGGACTACCTACGAG. It codes for CASSPSSGTTYE. The full CDR3 protein reads CASSPSSGTTYEQYF. The J gene is TRBJ2-7, the V gene TRBV7-6; 7 nucleotides align to TRBD2. The read ends 3 residues before the CDR3 terminus; that terminus is restored from the germline J gene. The V gene end was trimmed by 5 bases and the J gene end by 2 bases; junction bases not matched to a gene: 9. Germline loops: CDR1 SGHVS, CDR2 FNYEAQ. The CDR3 spans 15 residues.

Note on this clone: The CDR3 end is not reached by the read, which stops 3 residues before it; the germline J gene fills it in. The chain has TRBV6-1 and TRBJ1-5; no definite D call. CDR1 is MNHNS, CDR2 SASEGT, per germline. V was trimmed by 0 bases and J by 7 bases, leaving 13 bases between them. The CDR3 sequence is 15 residues long. The covered CDR3 bases are TGTGCCAGCAGTGAAGCGGAGGAGGGCCCCCAGCCC. Its translation is CASSEAEEGPQP. The entire CDR3 sequence reads CASSEAEEGPQPQHF.